This T cell receptor (beta chain) was sequenced for a study of human CD4 T cells and Enterobacteriaceae (dated by TCRdb to 2018 to 2020). The investigation overall reported the following: Ex vivo, broadly cross-reactive clonotypes were observed to appear more expanded than specific clonotypes, with about 55% of the 19 and about 60% of the roughly 34 being found within the top 5%. Reactivity of ex vivo clonotypes was inferred only by matching nucleotide sequences to CFSE-low cultures from the same donors.

Ex vivo total memory CD4+ samples were sequenced at deep level, with detection sensitivity of one cell in 200,000. The QIAamp DNA Micro Kit was used to extract genomic DNA from cell pellets, and spectrophotometry was used to check the quantity and purity of the genomic DNA. Amplification of TCR Vbeta CDR3 regions was performed with the immunoSEQ multiplex PCR assay. The Illumina HiSeq platform was used to sequence the amplicons. Each retrieved sequence was 87 nucleotides long and included the CDR3 region. The study's own analysis went as follows. Each unique productive TCR Vbeta nucleotide sequence counted as a clonotype and was quantified by productive template frequency from ImmunoSEQ Analyzer V3.0. Expanded clonotypes were defined by a threshold at the top 5th percentile of each frequency-ranked repertoire. The R package fossil was used to compute repertoire overlap as Chao-Jaccard, and the R package MASS was used to visualize the overlap by nonmetric multidimensional scaling. Not all clones reach the TCRdb copy of this immuneACCESS table, which keeps in-frame sequences only. Checked studies attribute under half of the gap to unresolved V genes and leave the rest unexplained. That table gives V, J and clone size, and the DNA gave D and trimming. In this sample the table shows roughly 28,000 clones, 80% to 90% of which occur a single time. The top ten clonotypes cover about 0.96% of the sample.

This clone was observed a handful of times. The antigen this receptor binds is unknown. There are no base qualities to consult, and no much larger clone falls within one base. The CDR3 numbers 15 residues from cysteine through phenylalanine. The DNA shown is the 45-base CDR3, in frame from base 1. Here V drops 3 bases and J drops 0 bases, and the junction holds 2 bases not matched to any gene. CDR1 and CDR2 were assigned from the germline V gene (reference sequence) as LNHDA and SQIVND. Memory CD4+ T cells, defined as all CD4+ cells except CD45RA+CCR7+CD95- naive cells, were FACS-sorted on a FACSAria III to over 95% purity. Blood from healthy donors was obtained from blood donation centers in Switzerland. Total CD4+ T cells and monocytes were enriched by positive selection with CD4 and CD14 magnetic microbeads. CD8+, CD14+, CD16+, CD56+, CD19+ and CD25-bright cells were excluded before sorting. In a couple of blood donors, total memory CD4+ T cells were sequenced directly ex vivo to assess in vivo expansion of bacteria-reactive clonotypes. Peripheral blood mononuclear cells were isolated from donor blood using Ficoll-Paque Plus.

Sequencing was performed on memory CD4+ T cells from blood. The sample's cell subset or site label, in plain terms: total memory CD4 T cells sorted directly ex vivo, unstimulated. This chain is built from TRBV19 and TRBJ2-3; 8 nucleotides in the junction match TRBD2. The TCR originated in a human donor in good health. The CDR3: CASSIASGSTDTQYF. The DNA sequence is as follows: TGTGCCAGTAGTATCGCTAGCGGGAGCACAGATACGCAGTATTTT. With the rest looked up from the reference TRBV19 and TRBJ2-3 genes rather than sequenced, the full variable domain is DGGITQSPKYLFRKEGQNVTLSCEQNLNHDAMYWYRQDPGQGLRLIYYSQIVNDFQKGDIAEGYSVSREKKESFPLTVTSAQKNPTAFYLCASSIASGSTDTQYFGPGTRLTVL.